Included here is one T cell receptor (beta chain) sequence, with context. The antigen remains undetermined. Selected positively for CCR7 and CD45RO-negative, naive CD8 cells excluded terminally differentiated effector memory CD45RA+ cells. This sample stems from a study of shared clonotypes between healthy human individuals. Study as a whole: Plates per donor: three CD4 naive, three CD4 memory, two CD8 naive, one CD8 memory.

Method: immunoSEQ multiplex PCR; TCRdb's copy keeps in-frame clones and lacks some. The sample lists about 2.2 million clones; just over 90% were seen once. Study-level points and caveats: Sampling used blood alone; tissue repertoires probably differ.

The CDR3 consists of 13 residues. Germline-derived CDR1 and CDR2 are GTSNPN and SVGIG (reference sequence). The germline V and J ends were trimmed by 4 bases and 0 bases, with 9 bases remaining between them. The sequence came from a man aged 18 to 29 in good health. Some clones in this sample may be carry-over from other donors' samples. This chain links TRBV30 with TRBJ1-1; tentative D call: TRBD1 (5 bases). Sequencing was performed on naive CD8+ T cells from PBMCs. This CDR3 is CAWMGLLNTEAFF. In DNA form, the CDR3 reads TGTGCCTGGATGGGACTCTTGAACACTGAAGCTTTCTTT.